The next 26 T cell receptor beta chains were all read from a single sample in a study of T cells of healthy individuals. TCRdb re-analysed the 5' RACE reads in MiXCR, keeping a single row per CDR3 protein. Of 95,000 to 100,000 distinct CDR3 sequences listed, 15% to 20% are singletons. These receptors came from a human donor in good health.

This clonotype was found a few times. This sequence joins TRBV24-1 and TRBJ2-1; D is unclear. Germline CDR1 KGHDR, CDR2 SFDVKD. V was shortened by 1 base and J by 1 base, with 7 bases between the two germline ends. The CDR3 is 15 residues long. CDR3 sequence: CATSDFEQSYNEQFF. Written as DNA, the CDR3 is TGTGCCACCAGTGATTTTGAGCAGTCCTACAATGAGCAGTTCTTC.

The gene calls are TRBV4-3 and TRBJ1-6, with D unclear. The CDR3 covers 14 residues. Trimming took off 0 bases at V and 13 bases at J, with 13 bases between the two ends. The germline V gene has CDR1 LGHNA and CDR2 YSLEER. CDR3 sequence: CASSQDGSLSPLHF. CDR3 in DNA: TGCGCCAGCAGCCAAGACGGATCCCTATCCCCCCTCCACTTT.

This clonotype was detected only a few times. V is TRBV7-9 and J is TRBJ2-2; no reliable D call. Germline V CDR1 and CDR2: SEHNR, FQNEAQ (reference sequence). V lost 2 bases and J 10 bases, leaving 8 bases between the germline ends. The CDR3 runs 12 residues. For the CDR3, the DNA is TGTGCCAGCAGCTTACGGATTCAGGAGCTGTTTTTT. This sequence encodes CASSLRIQELFF.

About this clonotype itself: This clone may be a read error of a much larger clone one base away. The gene calls are TRBV6-5 and TRBJ2-3; D remains ambiguous. The CDR3 has 11 residues. Trimming shortened V by 2 bases and J by 4 bases, and 1 base separated the two germline ends. The germline V gene has CDR1 MNHEY and CDR2 SVGAGI. CDR3: CASSYADTQYF. The CDR3 bases are TGTGCCAGCAGTTACGCAGATACGCAGTATTTT.

This clonotype turned up a few times. The V call is TRBV20-1, the J call TRBJ2-5, with 15 bases fitting TRBD2. J was trimmed by 2 bases and V by 0 bases; bases with no gene match: 4. Looked up from germline, CDR1 is DFQATT and CDR2 is SNEGSKA (reference sequence). This CDR3 has 17 residues. CDR3 loop: CSAREGLAGGSQETQYF. The CDR3 DNA is TGCAGTGCTAGAGAAGGACTAGCGGGAGGGAGTCAAGAGACCCAGTACTTC.

This clonotype has at least ten counts. This sequence joins TRBV7-9 and TRBJ1-2; D is ambiguous. Between the trimmed V and J ends, which lost 8 bases and 2 bases, there was a span of 21 bases. CDR1 is SEHNR, CDR2 FQNEAQ, per germline (reference sequence). This CDR3 has 16 amino acids. Here the CDR3 DNA reads TGTGCCAGCGGTGGAATAGGATCCTCTTACAACTATGGCTACACCTTC. As protein: CASGGIGSSYNYGYTF.

The V and J genes are TRBV4-2 and TRBJ2-1, with D maybe TRBD1 (6 bases). The CDR3 totals 14 residues. Germline CDR1 LGHNA, CDR2 YNFKEQ. The V end was cut by 0 bases, the J end by 10 bases, with 13 bases between. The CDR3 nucleotides are TGTGCCAGCAGCCAAGATAGGGGGAGTTCGGAGCAGTTCTTC. Amino acid sequence: CASSQDRGSSEQFF.

This clonotype occurred a few times. The chain recombines TRBV6-7 with TRBJ1-1; D may be TRBD1 (6 bases). TRBV6-7 falls under the ORF class, with uncertain function. Trimming took 7 bases from V and 1 from J, leaving 25 bases between them. The CDR3 extends over 18 amino acids. The CDR3 DNA reads as TGTGCCAGCACCCAGTTACCCCCACCGGGACAAAGGAACACTGAAGCTTTCTTT. Residues: CASTQLPPPGQRNTEAFF.

The V and J genes are TRBV4-2 and TRBJ2-7; a possible D gene is TRBD2 (6 bases). Germline CDR1 is LGHNA and CDR2 is YNFKEQ. The CDR3 contains 17 residues. The ends were cut back, 1 base at V and 0 bases at J, with 16 bases in the middle. CDR3 sequence: CASSQGVRGLVSYEQYF. In DNA, the CDR3 is TGTGCCAGCAGCCAAGGGGTAAGGGGACTCGTCTCCTACGAGCAGTACTTC.

The V call is TRBV2, the J call TRBJ2-2; D perhaps matches TRBD1 (8 bases). The CDR3 contains 16 residues. V lost 5 bases and J 3 bases, leaving 16 bases between the germline ends. Germline CDR1 is SNHLY and CDR2 is FYNNEI. CDR3 sequence (DNA): TGTGCCAGCAGTATGGGGGGGACAGGCCACACCGGGGAGCTGTTTTTT. Translation: CASSMGGTGHTGELFF.

The table lists this clonotype with a few counts. The chain links TRBV5-6 to TRBJ1-5, with D perhaps TRBD1 (6 bases). Trimming cost V 1 base and J 4 bases, with 18 bases left between them. CDR1 is SGHDT and CDR2 is YYEEEE in the germline V gene. This CDR3 region has 17 residues. CDR3 DNA: TGTGCCAGCAGCTTGAGGGGGGGGGCAGGTGCAAATCAGCCCCAGCATTTT. Translated, it gives CASSLRGGAGANQPQHF.

This chain joins TRBV6-2 or TRBV6-3 and TRBJ2-7; 9 bases fit TRBD1. V shed 4 bases, J shed 12 bases, and the junction held 10 bases outside the gene matches. CDR3 length: 13 amino acids. The V gene's germline CDR1 is MNHEY and CDR2 SVGEGT. The CDR3 coding sequence is TGTGCCAGCAGTTCTCCGGGACAGGGCCCGCGGTACTTC. It yields the protein CASSSPGQGPRYF.

This clonotype was seen a handful of times. The chain is built from TRBV15 and TRBJ1-6, with D perhaps matching TRBD1 (6 bases). Germline V gene sequence: CDR1 LNHNV, CDR2 YYDKDF (reference sequence). V lost 0 bases and J lost 9, with 9 bases in between. The CDR3 extends over 14 amino acids. CDR3 amino acids: CATSRETGTSPLHF. In DNA, the CDR3 is TGTGCCACCAGCAGAGAGACAGGAACTTCACCCCTCCACTTT.

There are a few counts of this clonotype. This sequence joins TRBV4-3 and TRBJ2-1, with D unclear. With 0 bases removed from V and 7 bases from J, the gap between germline ends came to 16 bases. Germline loops: CDR1 LGHNA, CDR2 YSLEER. The CDR3 consists of 16 residues. The CDR3 loop reads CASSQDLGVFRNEQFF. The DNA for the CDR3 is TGCGCCAGCAGCCAAGATCTAGGAGTTTTTAGAAATGAGCAGTTCTTC.

The V gene is TRBV7-2, the J gene TRBJ2-2; 10 nucleotides align to TRBD2. This CDR3 contains 16 residues. The junction had 6 bases not matched to a gene; V was cut back by 2 bases and J by 6 bases. Germline loops: CDR1 SGHTA, CDR2 FQGNSA. CDR3: CASSLIPAGGPGELFF. As DNA, the CDR3 is TGTGCCAGCAGCTTAATACCAGCGGGGGGGCCCGGGGAGCTGTTTTTT.

This clonotype was seen only a few times. The J gene is TRBJ1-5, the V gene TRBV6-2 or TRBV6-3; 9 bases map to TRBD1. Trimming at V came to 7 bases and at J to 6 bases, leaving 4 bases not matched to a gene. There are 13 residues in the CDR3. Germline CDR1 reads MNHEY; CDR2 reads SVGEGT. The DNA for the CDR3 is TGTGCCAGCACCAGGGACAGGGTTCAGCCCCAGCATTTT. It codes for CASTRDRVQPQHF.

Only a few counts were recorded for this clonotype. The chain links TRBV21-1 to TRBJ1-2; the DNA was not compared with TRBD1, the D call given in the table. TRBV21-1 is marked as a pseudogene. This CDR3 region has 18 residues. The CDR3 loop is CASSKENVRTSPPIGYTF. CDR3 DNA: TGTGCCAGCAGCAAAGAGAATGTTCGGACTTCCCCCCCTATTGGCTACACCTTC.

The chain couples TRBV4-3 to TRBJ2-1, with no clear D. V shed 3 bases and J shed 4 bases, with 10 bases lying between them. Germline V gene sequence: CDR1 LGHNA, CDR2 YSLEER. This CDR3 region has 14 residues. This CDR3 is CASSQQTIYNEQFF. Written as DNA, the CDR3 is TGCGCCAGCAGCCAGCAGACAATATACAATGAGCAGTTCTTC.

CDR3 nucleotides: TGTGCCAGCAGCTTAAAGCTAGAAGACTACAATGAGCAGTTCTTC. Translating gives CASSLKLEDYNEQFF. The rearrangement uses TRBV7-9 and TRBJ2-1; D uncertain. Germline CDR1 reads SEHNR; CDR2 reads FQNEAQ (reference sequence). V shed 2 bases and J shed 3 bases, with 11 bases lying between them. The CDR3 runs 15 residues.

V is TRBV12-3 or TRBV12-4 and J is TRBJ1-5; TRBD1 might be the D (5 bases). Trimming took 4 bases from V and 7 from J, leaving 17 bases between them. The CDR3 extends over 15 amino acids. The CDR3 region has the DNA TGTGCCAGCAGTTCCGGGACCCATCGACTCCAGCCCCAGCATTTT. Translated, it gives CASSSGTHRLQPQHF.

The chain links TRBV2 to TRBJ1-5; TRBD1 matches at 10 bases. The CDR3 loop spans 14 amino acids. In germline, CDR1 is SNHLY, CDR2 FYNNEI. V trimming: 6 bases; J trimming: 7 bases; junction bases outside the gene matches: 6. In nucleotides, the CDR3 is TGTGCCAGCAGCAAGGGACAGGGGAGCCAGCCCCAGCATTTT. Amino acids: CASSKGQGSQPQHF.

This clonotype was picked up many times. V usage is TRBV6-5 and J usage is TRBJ2-6; no clear D gene. Trimming stripped 6 bases from V and 2 bases from J, with 5 bases between. The CDR3 covers 13 residues. Germline loops: CDR1 MNHEY, CDR2 SVGAGI. CDR3 amino acids: CASRGPGANVLTF. The CDR3 DNA follows: TGTGCCAGCAGAGGACCTGGGGCCAACGTCCTGACTTTC.

This chain uses TRBV11-1 with TRBJ1-1, with TRBD1 identical over 9 bases. V was pared by 3 bases and J by 2 bases, with 10 bases of the junction left unmatched. Germline V gene lookup returns CDR1 SGHAT and CDR2 FQDESV (reference sequence). The CDR3 has 17 residues. DNA of the CDR3: TGTGCCAGCAGCTTCCGGGACAGGGCATCATCCAACACTGAAGCTTTCTTT. Amino acids: CASSFRDRASSNTEAFF.

This clonotype was seen more than once but under ten times. The V call is TRBV28, the J call TRBJ2-1; D not resolved. The CDR3 consists of 15 residues. Looked up from germline, CDR1 is MDHEN and CDR2 is SYDVKM. Trimming took 2 bases from V and 0 from J, leaving 8 bases between them. The CDR3 is CASSLIPDSYNEQFF. The DNA of the CDR3 is TGTGCCAGCAGTTTAATACCGGACTCCTACAATGAGCAGTTCTTC.

This clonotype was observed at least ten times. J is TRBJ2-7 and V is TRBV20-1; 11 bases line up with TRBD2. Germline assignment: CDR1 DFQATT and CDR2 SNEGSKA (reference sequence). J gave up 6 bases and V 6 bases, and 13 bases lay outside the gene matches. CDR3 length: 15 residues. The DNA for the CDR3 is TGCAGTGCCAACGAAGTAGCGGGGGGGCCTCGCGAGCAGTACTTC. Translated, it gives CSANEVAGGPREQYF.

The chain recombines TRBV2 with TRBJ2-3, with 9 nucleotides matching TRBD1. CDR1 SNHLY and CDR2 FYNNEI come from the germline V gene. This CDR3 region has 15 residues. After removal of 6 bases from V and 3 bases from J, the junction contained 7 bases not matched to a gene. The CDR3 nucleotides read TGTGCCAGCAGCAACGGGACAGGGAGAACAGATACGCAGTATTTT. Encoded protein: CASSNGTGRTDTQYF.